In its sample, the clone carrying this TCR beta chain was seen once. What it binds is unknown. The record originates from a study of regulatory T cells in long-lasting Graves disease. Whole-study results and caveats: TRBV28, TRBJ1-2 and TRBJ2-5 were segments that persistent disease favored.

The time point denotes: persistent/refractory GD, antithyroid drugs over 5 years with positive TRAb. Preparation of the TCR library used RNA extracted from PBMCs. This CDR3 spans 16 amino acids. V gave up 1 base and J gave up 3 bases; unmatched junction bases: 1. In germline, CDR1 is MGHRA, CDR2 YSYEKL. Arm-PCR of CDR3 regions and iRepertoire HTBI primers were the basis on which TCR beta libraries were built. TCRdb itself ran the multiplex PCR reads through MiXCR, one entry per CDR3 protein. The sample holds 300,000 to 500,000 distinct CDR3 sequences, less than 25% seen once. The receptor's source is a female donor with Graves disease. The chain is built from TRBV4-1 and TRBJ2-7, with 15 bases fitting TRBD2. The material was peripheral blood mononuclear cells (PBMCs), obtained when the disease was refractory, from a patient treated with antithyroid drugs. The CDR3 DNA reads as TGCGCCAGCAGCCAAGGGGGACTAGCGGGAGGCTACGAGCAGTACTTC. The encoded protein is CASSQGGLAGGYEQYF.